This TCR beta chain was sequenced in a study of CD8+ T cells in alopecia areata. Isolated RNA was reverse transcribed into cDNA used as the sequencing template. Clones were sequenced by immunoSEQ multiplex PCR, and TCRdb holds only the in-frame ones, with some missing. The sample holds roughly 250,000 clones, around two thirds seen once. This CDR3 is built from 14 residues. Germline values: CDR1 MNHEY, CDR2 SVGAGI. The V end lost 0 bases, the J end lost 7 bases, and 12 bases lay between the germline ends. The specimen was CD4+ T cells sorted from blood, collected at week 0. The chain is built from TRBV6-5 and TRBJ2-5; possibly TRBD2 for D (6 bases). This receptor was obtained from a human donor with alopecia areata. The CDR3 DNA reads as TGTGCCAGCAGTTACTCACGGGGGAAGGGGACCCAGTACTTC. Amino acid sequence: CASSYSRGKGTQYF.